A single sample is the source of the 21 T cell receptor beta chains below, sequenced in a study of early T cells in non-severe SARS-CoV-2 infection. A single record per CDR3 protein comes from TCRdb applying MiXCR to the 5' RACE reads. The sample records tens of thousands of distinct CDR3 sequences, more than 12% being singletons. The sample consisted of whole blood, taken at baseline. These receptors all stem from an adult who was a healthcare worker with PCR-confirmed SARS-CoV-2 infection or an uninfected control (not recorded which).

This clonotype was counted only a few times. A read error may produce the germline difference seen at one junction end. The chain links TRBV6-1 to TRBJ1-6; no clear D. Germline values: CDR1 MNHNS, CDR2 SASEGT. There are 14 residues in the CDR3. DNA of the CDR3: TGTGCCAGTCTCTGGACGAACCTGAATTCACCCCTCCATTTT. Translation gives CASLWTNLNSPLHF.

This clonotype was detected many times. DNA of the CDR3: TGTGCCAGCAGCCCGAGCGCGGGACAACAAAGAATTAAGCAGTTCTTC. Its protein product is CASSPSAGQQRIKQFF. This chain links TRBV7-2 with TRBJ2-1; D assignment may be TRBD1 or TRBD2 (6 bases each). This CDR3 has 16 residues. V lost 5 bases to trimming and J lost 11 bases, with 25 bases between them. The germline CDR1 and CDR2 sequences are SGHTA and FQGNSA.

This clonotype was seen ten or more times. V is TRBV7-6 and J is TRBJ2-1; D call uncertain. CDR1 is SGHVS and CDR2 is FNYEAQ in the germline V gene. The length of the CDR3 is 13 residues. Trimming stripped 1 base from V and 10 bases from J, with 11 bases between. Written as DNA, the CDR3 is TGTGCCAGCAGCTTAGGCGTCAAAATGGAGCAGTTCTTC. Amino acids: CASSLGVKMEQFF.

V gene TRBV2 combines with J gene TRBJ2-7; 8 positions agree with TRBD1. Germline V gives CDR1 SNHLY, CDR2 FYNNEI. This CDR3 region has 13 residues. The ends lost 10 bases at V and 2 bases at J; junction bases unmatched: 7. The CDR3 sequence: CATRTGRTYEQYF. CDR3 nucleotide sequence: TGTGCCACCAGGACAGGGAGGACCTACGAGCAGTACTTC.

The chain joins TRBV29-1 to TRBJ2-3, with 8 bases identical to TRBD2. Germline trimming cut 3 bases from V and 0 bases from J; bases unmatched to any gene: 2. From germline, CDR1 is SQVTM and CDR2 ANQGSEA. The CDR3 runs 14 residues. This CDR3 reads CSVDTSGSTDTQYF. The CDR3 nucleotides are TGCAGCGTTGATACTAGCGGAAGCACAGATACGCAGTATTTT.

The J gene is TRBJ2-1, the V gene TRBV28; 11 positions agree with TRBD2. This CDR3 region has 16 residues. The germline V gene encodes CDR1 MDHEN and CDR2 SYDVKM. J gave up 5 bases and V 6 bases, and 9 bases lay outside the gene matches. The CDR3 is CASSVTGTSGDNEQFF. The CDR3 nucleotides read TGTGCCAGCAGCGTTACCGGGACTAGCGGAGACAATGAGCAGTTCTTC. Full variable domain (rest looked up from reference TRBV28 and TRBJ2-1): DVKVTQSSRYLVKRTGEKVFLECVQDMDHENMFWYRQDPGLGLRLIYFSYDVKMKEKGDIPEGYSVSREKKERFSLILESASTNQTSMYLCASSVTGTSGDNEQFFGPGTRLTVL.

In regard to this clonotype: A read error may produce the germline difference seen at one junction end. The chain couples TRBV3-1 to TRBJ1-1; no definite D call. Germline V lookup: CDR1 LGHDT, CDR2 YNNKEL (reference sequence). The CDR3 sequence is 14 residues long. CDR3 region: CASSQVVVNTEAFF. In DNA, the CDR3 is TGTGCCAGCAGCCAAGTCGTCGTGAACACCGAAGCTTTCTTT.

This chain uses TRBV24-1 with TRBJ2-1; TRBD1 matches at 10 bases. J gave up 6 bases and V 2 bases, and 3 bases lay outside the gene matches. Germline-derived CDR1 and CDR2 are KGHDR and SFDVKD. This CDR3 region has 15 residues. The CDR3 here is CATSDSGTGVNEQFF. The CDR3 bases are TGTGCCACCAGTGATTCCGGGACAGGGGTCAATGAGCAGTTCTTC.

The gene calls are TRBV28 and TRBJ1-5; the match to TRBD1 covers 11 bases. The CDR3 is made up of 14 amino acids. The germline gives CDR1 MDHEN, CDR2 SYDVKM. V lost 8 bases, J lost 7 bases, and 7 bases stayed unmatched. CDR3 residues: CASLTRTGGQPQHF. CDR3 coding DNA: TGTGCCAGCCTTACCCGGACAGGGGGCCAGCCCCAGCATTTT.

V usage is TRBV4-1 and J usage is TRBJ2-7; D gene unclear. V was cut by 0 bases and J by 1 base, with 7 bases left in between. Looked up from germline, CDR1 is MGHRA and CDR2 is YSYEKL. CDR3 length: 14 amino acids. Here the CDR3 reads CASSQEFGSYEQYF. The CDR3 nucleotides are TGCGCCAGCAGCCAAGAATTTGGGTCCTACGAGCAGTACTTC.

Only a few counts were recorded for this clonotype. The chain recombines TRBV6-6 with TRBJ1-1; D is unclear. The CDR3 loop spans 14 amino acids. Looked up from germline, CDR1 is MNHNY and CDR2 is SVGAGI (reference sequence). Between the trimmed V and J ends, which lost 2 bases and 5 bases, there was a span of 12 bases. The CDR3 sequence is CASSYPGYGTEAFF. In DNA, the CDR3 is TGTGCCAGCAGTTACCCGGGGTATGGGACTGAAGCTTTCTTT.

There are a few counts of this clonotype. As DNA, the CDR3 is TGTGCCAGCAGCTTAGGGGACGGCCGTTGGGAGACCCAGTACTTC. Its protein product is CASSLGDGRWETQYF. V gene TRBV9 combines with J gene TRBJ2-5, with D perhaps TRBD1 or TRBD2 (5 bases each). The CDR3 is 15 residues long. V lost 4 bases and J 5 bases, leaving 18 bases between the germline ends. Germline CDR1 is SGDLS and CDR2 is YYNGEE.

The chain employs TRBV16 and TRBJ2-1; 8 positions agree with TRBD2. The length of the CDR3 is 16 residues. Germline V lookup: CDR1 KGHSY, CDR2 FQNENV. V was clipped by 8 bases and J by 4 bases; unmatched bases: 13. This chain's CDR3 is CASSRRESGSYNEQFF. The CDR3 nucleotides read TGTGCCAGCTCTCGGCGAGAAAGCGGGAGTTACAATGAGCAGTTCTTC.

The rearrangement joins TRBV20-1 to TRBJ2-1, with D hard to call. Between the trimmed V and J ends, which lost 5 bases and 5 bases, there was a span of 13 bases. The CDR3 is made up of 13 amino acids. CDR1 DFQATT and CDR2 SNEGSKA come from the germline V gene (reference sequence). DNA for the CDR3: TGCAGTGCTTATCCCCTCACTAACAATGAGCAGTTCTTC. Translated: CSAYPLTNNEQFF.

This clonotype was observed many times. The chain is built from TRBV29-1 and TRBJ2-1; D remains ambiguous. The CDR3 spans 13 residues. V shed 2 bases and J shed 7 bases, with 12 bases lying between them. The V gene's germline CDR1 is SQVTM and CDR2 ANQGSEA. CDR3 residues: CSVEPGVLNEQFF. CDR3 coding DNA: TGCAGCGTTGAACCTGGGGTTTTGAATGAGCAGTTCTTC.

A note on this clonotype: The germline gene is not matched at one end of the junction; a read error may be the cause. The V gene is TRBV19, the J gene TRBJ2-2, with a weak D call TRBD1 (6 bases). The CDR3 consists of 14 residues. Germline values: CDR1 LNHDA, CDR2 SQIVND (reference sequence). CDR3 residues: CASSIRQDTGELYF. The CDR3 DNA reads TGTGCCAGTAGTATTAGACAGGACACCGGGGAGCTGTATTTT. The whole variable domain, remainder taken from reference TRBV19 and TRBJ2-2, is DGGITQSPKYLFRKEGQNVTLSCEQNLNHDAMYWYRQDPGQGLRLIYYSQIVNDFQKGDIAEGYSVSREKKESFPLTVTSAQKNPTAFYLCASSIRQDTGELYFGEGSRLTVL.

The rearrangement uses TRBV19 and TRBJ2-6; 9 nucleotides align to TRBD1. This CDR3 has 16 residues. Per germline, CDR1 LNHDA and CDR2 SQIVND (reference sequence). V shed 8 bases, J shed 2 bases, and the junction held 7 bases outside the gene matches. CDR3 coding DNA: TGTGCCAGTTCTGGACAGGGGAGACCTGGGGCCAACGTCCTGACTTTC. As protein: CASSGQGRPGANVLTF.

The CDR3: CASALIAGGFRGTDTQYF. The CDR3 nucleotides read TGTGCCAGCGCATTGATAGCGGGCGGATTCCGGGGCACAGATACGCAGTATTTT. J is TRBJ2-3 and V is TRBV11-2; 7 bases map to TRBD2. The V segment lost 8 bases and the J segment 1 base; nucleotides outside the gene matches: 18. The CDR3 is 18 residues long. Per germline, CDR1 SGHAT and CDR2 FQNNGV.

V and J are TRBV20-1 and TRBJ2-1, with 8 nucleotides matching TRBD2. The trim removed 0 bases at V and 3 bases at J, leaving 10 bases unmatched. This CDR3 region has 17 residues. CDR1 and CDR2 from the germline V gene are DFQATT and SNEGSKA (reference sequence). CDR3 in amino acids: CSARDNRREDVYNEQFF. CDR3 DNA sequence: TGCAGTGCTAGAGATAATAGGCGGGAGGACGTCTACAATGAGCAGTTCTTC.

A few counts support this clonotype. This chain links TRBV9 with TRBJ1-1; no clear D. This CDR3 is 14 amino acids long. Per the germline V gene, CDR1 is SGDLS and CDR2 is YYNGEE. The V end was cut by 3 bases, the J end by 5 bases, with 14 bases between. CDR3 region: CASSARLLDTEAFF. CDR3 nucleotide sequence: TGTGCCAGCAGCGCCCGTTTGTTGGATACTGAAGCTTTCTTT.

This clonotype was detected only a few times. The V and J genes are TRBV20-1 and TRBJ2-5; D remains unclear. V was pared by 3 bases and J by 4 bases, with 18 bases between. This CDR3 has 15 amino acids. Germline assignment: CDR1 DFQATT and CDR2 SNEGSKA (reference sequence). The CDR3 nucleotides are TGCAGTGCTAGGGATCATGGCGGCCCTCCAGAGACCCAGTACTTC. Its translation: CSARDHGGPPETQYF.